The present T cell receptor beta chain was sequenced within a study of radiotherapy plus CTLA-4 blockade in lung cancer. Overall study context: Disease control reached 30% to 35%, with objective responses in 15% to 20%.

In regard to this clone: The antigen remains undetermined.

The germline V gene has CDR1 GTSNPN and CDR2 SVGIG (reference sequence). The CDR3 length is 12 residues. Trimming took off 3 bases at V and 4 bases at J, with 9 bases between the two ends. CTLA-4 blockade with ipilimumab, together with focal radiation, was given to patients with chemo-refractory metastatic non-small-cell lung cancer. Sequencing used immunoSEQ multiplex PCR; TCRdb keeps in-frame clones, though not all of them. The table shows under 70,000 clones, with approximately 77% occurring only once. General study results and limits: There was expansion of tumor-derived TCR clones in blood after radiotherapy plus ipilimumab.

V is TRBV30 and J is TRBJ2-5; D might be TRBD1 (5 bases). The clonotype comes from a human donor with non-small cell lung cancer who had a complete response to radiotherapy plus ipilimumab. This specimen consisted of peripheral blood, obtained from a patient treated with radiotherapy plus ipilimumab. CDR3 nucleotides: TGTGCCTGGAGGGGGCTCCCAGAGACCCAGTACTTC. As protein: CAWRGLPETQYF.